Shown below are 21 T cell receptor beta chains from a single sample sequenced in a study of shared clonotypes between healthy human individuals (dated by TCRdb to about 2020). Library creation used the immunoSEQ multiplex PCR assay. Not all clones reach the TCRdb copy of this immuneACCESS table, which keeps in-frame sequences only. Checked studies attribute under half of the gap to unresolved V genes and leave the rest unexplained. This sample lists approximately 2,300,000 clones; roughly 90% were detected once. The ten largest clonotypes hold around 0.4% of the sample. What was sequenced was naive CD4+ T cells from PBMCs. This specimen's cell subset or site label, interpreted: CD45RA+ positively selected. These receptors originate from a man aged 18 to 35 in good health. Some clones in this sample may be carry-over from other donors' samples.

This sequence joins TRBV29-1 and TRBJ1-2, with a possible D match to TRBD1 (5 bases). The CDR3 contains 13 residues. Germline lookup yields CDR1 SQVTM and CDR2 ANQGSEA. Deletions cut 6 bases from V and 2 bases from J, with 13 bases between. Written as DNA, the CDR3 is TGCAGCGTCCAAACTAGGGGCAACTATGGCTACACCTTC. Protein sequence: CSVQTRGNYGYTF.

The chain combines TRBV5-4 with TRBJ2-5; D is perhaps TRBD1 (5 bases). The CDR3 runs 15 residues. The germline V gene has CDR1 SGHNT and CDR2 YYREEE (reference sequence). With 2 bases removed from V and 5 bases from J, the gap between germline ends came to 16 bases. This CDR3 is CASSFQGALRETQYF. The CDR3 nucleotides read TGTGCCAGCAGCTTTCAAGGGGCCCTACGGGAGACCCAGTACTTC.

This sequence joins TRBV7-3 and TRBJ2-3, with D possibly TRBD2 on 6 matching bases. Trimming stripped 5 bases from V and 3 bases from J, with 9 bases between. The V gene's germline CDR1 is SGHTA and CDR2 FQGTGA. The CDR3 length is 13 residues. This CDR3 reads CASSRDWTDTQYF. The CDR3 DNA sequence: TGTGCCAGCAGCCGGGACTGGACAGATACGCAGTATTTT.

The chain carries TRBV12-5 and TRBJ2-2; no firm D call. Per germline, CDR1 LGHNT and CDR2 FRNRAP. The length of the CDR3 is 14 residues. The ends were cut back, 0 bases at V and 5 bases at J, with 7 bases in the middle. The CDR3 sequence: CASGLVTGTGELFF. The CDR3 coding sequence is TGTGCTAGTGGTTTGGTTACTGGGACCGGGGAGCTGTTTTTT.

J is TRBJ2-3 and V is TRBV4-3, with D unresolved. Germline CDR1 reads LGHNA; CDR2 reads YSLEER. This CDR3 has 17 residues. V lost 0 bases and J lost 1, with 14 bases in between. This chain's CDR3 is CASSQEVHGPRTDTQYF. CDR3 sequence (DNA): TGCGCCAGCAGCCAAGAAGTTCACGGGCCGCGCACAGATACGCAGTATTTT.

J is TRBJ1-5 and V is TRBV2; D remains ambiguous. The CDR3 spans 12 residues. Germline CDR1 and CDR2: SNHLY and FYNNEI. The germline V and J ends were trimmed by 5 bases and 7 bases, with 9 bases remaining between them. The chain's CDR3 is CASSFSEQPQHF. The CDR3, as DNA: TGTGCCAGCAGTTTCAGTGAGCAGCCCCAGCATTTT.

The V call is TRBV11-2, the J call TRBJ2-5; 9 bases are shared with TRBD2. Near its end, the DNA agrees better with TRBJ2-7, so the J call may be wrong. The CDR3 consists of 16 residues. CDR1 SGHAT and CDR2 FQNNGV come from the germline V gene. The CDR3 nucleotides read TGTGCCAGCAGGTCCCTGGCGGGCGGGAGGGGGTCCGAGCAGTACTTC. This gives the protein CASRSLAGGRGSEQYF.

The chain is built from TRBV5-4 and TRBJ2-3; D tentatively reads TRBD1 or TRBD2 (5 bases each). Between the trimmed V and J ends, which lost 1 base and 4 bases, there was a span of 10 bases. Germline V gene sequence: CDR1 SGHNT, CDR2 YYREEE (reference sequence). The CDR3 is made up of 14 amino acids. The chain's CDR3 is CASSLTGTADTQYF. Written as DNA, the CDR3 is TGTGCCAGCAGCTTGACCGGGACCGCAGATACGCAGTATTTT. The full variable domain, with the rest looked up from reference TRBV5-4 and TRBJ2-3, is ETGVTQSPTHLIKTRGQQVTLRCSSQSGHNTVSWYQQALGQGPQFIFQYYREEENGRGNFPPRFSGLQFPNYSSELNVNALELDDSALYLCASSLTGTADTQYFGPGTRLTVL.

The chain is built from TRBV14 and TRBJ2-3, with D uncertain. Germline V lookup: CDR1 SGHDN, CDR2 FVKESK. The CDR3 totals 11 residues. Trimming left V 3 bases short and J 8 bases short, with 6 bases between. CDR3 region: CASSHAFTQYF. The CDR3 coding sequence is TGTGCCAGCAGCCACGCTTTTACGCAGTATTTT.

The chain links TRBV27 to TRBJ2-7; D call uncertain. CDR3 size: 15 residues. The germline gives CDR1 MNHEY, CDR2 SMNVEV (reference sequence). V was clipped by 0 bases and J by 3 bases, with 12 bases between them. CDR3 sequence reads: CASSLSRSGNYEQYF. The CDR3 region has the DNA TGTGCCAGCAGTTTATCGCGGTCCGGAAACTACGAGCAGTACTTC.

V is TRBV11-2 and J is TRBJ2-3; no clear D gene. The V end was cut by 4 bases, the J end by 5 bases, with 4 bases between. This CDR3 region has 11 residues. Germline V gives CDR1 SGHAT, CDR2 FQNNGV. The CDR3 sequence is CASSSGDTQYF. The DNA for the CDR3 is TGTGCCAGCAGCTCCGGAGATACGCAGTATTTT.

This rearrangement joins TRBV5-1 to TRBJ2-7; TRBD1 is a possible D gene (6 bases). The CDR3 spans 13 residues. Germline CDR1 SGHRS, CDR2 YFSETQ. V lost 4 bases to trimming and J lost 9 bases, with 17 bases between them. CDR3 in DNA: TGCGCCAGCAGCCGGGACACCCAAGGCGGGCAGTACTTC. Translating gives CASSRDTQGGQYF.

This chain joins TRBV7-9 and TRBJ2-3; D not resolved. The CDR3 contains 15 residues. Trimming removed 0 bases from V and 1 base from J, with 8 bases in between. In germline, CDR1 is SEHNR, CDR2 FQNEAQ (reference sequence). CDR3 loop: CASSLASFGTDTQYF. CDR3 nucleotides: TGTGCCAGCAGCTTAGCGAGTTTCGGCACAGATACGCAGTATTTT.

This clone was detected only once. The rearrangement links TRBV19 to TRBJ2-7; weak D call: TRBD2 (6 bases). V lost 5 bases, J lost 1 base, and 15 bases lay in between. Germline CDR1 and CDR2: LNHDA and SQIVND (reference sequence). CDR3 length: 15 residues. CDR3 loop: CASSQTGAGSYEQYF. As DNA, the CDR3 is TGTGCCAGTAGTCAAACGGGCGCGGGGTCCTACGAGCAGTACTTC.

This chain uses TRBV2 with TRBJ2-4; no reliable D call. CDR3 length equals 14 residues. The V gene's germline CDR1 is SNHLY and CDR2 FYNNEI. Trimming took 10 bases from V and 0 from J, leaving 13 bases between them. Written as DNA, the CDR3 is TGTGCCACCCAGCCAGCACTAGCCAAAAACATTCAGTACTTC. Protein product: CATQPALAKNIQYF.

The sample holds one count of this clone. The V and J genes are TRBV5-1 and TRBJ1-5; D is unresolved. The CDR3 length is 13 residues. V lost 4 bases and J lost 7, with 12 bases in between. CDR1 and CDR2 from the germline V gene are SGHRS and YFSETQ. The CDR3 reads CASSSTGRQPQHF. CDR3 bases: TGCGCCAGCAGCAGTACCGGGAGGCAGCCCCAGCATTTT.

CDR3 nucleotide sequence: TGTGCCAGCTCACCTCGGGGGCCCTCCTCCAAAGGTTGGGAGCAGTACTTC. Amino acids: CASSPRGPSSKGWEQYF. The chain combines TRBV18 with TRBJ2-7; D might be TRBD1 or TRBD2, each matching 6 bases. Trimming shortened V by 3 bases and J by 7 bases, and 25 bases separated the two germline ends. Germline CDR1 and CDR2: KGHSH and LQKENI. There are 17 residues in the CDR3.

The chain employs TRBV5-1 and TRBJ1-2; D is undetermined. The CDR3 runs 14 residues. V lost 2 bases and J lost 6, with 14 bases in between. The germline CDR1 and CDR2 sequences are SGHRS and YFSETQ. The CDR3 is CASSFIPGVDGYTF. DNA of the CDR3: TGCGCCAGCAGCTTCATTCCGGGCGTCGATGGCTACACCTTC.

This clone has just one count. The CDR3 loop is CASSAFSGGYTF. The CDR3 coding sequence is TGTGCCAGCAGCGCGTTTTCGGGGGGCTACACCTTC. The chain is built from TRBV9 and TRBJ1-2, with D hard to call. Between the trimmed V and J ends, which lost 3 bases and 8 bases, there was a span of 11 bases. This CDR3 region has 12 residues. Germline V gene lookup returns CDR1 SGDLS and CDR2 YYNGEE.

This chain links TRBV28 with TRBJ2-3; no clear D. V was cut by 3 bases and J by 5 bases, with 6 bases left in between. Germline V gene lookup returns CDR1 MDHEN and CDR2 SYDVKM. This CDR3 is 12 amino acids long. The CDR3 coding sequence is TGTGCCAGCAGTTTTTGGGGAGATACGCAGTATTTT. It encodes CASSFWGDTQYF. The whole variable domain, filled in from reference TRBV28 and TRBJ2-3, reads DVKVTQSSRYLVKRTGEKVFLECVQDMDHENMFWYRQDPGLGLRLIYFSYDVKMKEKGDIPEGYSVSREKKERFSLILESASTNQTSMYLCASSFWGDTQYFGPGTRLTVL.

The chain couples TRBV30 to TRBJ2-7, with D perhaps given as TRBD1 or TRBD2 (5 bases each). With 3 bases removed from V and 5 bases from J, the gap between germline ends came to 17 bases. Per germline, CDR1 GTSNPN and CDR2 SVGIG (reference sequence). This CDR3 has 14 amino acids. The CDR3 protein is CAWSPRGRADEQYF. In DNA, the CDR3 is TGTGCCTGGAGCCCCCGGGGCAGGGCGGACGAGCAGTACTTC. Looking up the rest from reference TRBV30 and TRBJ2-7 gives the full variable domain: SQTIHQWPATLVQPVGSPLSLECTVEGTSNPNLYWYRQAAGRGLQLLFYSVGIGQISSEVPQNLSASRPQDRQFILSSKKLLLSDSGFYLCAWSPRGRADEQYFGPGTRLTVT.